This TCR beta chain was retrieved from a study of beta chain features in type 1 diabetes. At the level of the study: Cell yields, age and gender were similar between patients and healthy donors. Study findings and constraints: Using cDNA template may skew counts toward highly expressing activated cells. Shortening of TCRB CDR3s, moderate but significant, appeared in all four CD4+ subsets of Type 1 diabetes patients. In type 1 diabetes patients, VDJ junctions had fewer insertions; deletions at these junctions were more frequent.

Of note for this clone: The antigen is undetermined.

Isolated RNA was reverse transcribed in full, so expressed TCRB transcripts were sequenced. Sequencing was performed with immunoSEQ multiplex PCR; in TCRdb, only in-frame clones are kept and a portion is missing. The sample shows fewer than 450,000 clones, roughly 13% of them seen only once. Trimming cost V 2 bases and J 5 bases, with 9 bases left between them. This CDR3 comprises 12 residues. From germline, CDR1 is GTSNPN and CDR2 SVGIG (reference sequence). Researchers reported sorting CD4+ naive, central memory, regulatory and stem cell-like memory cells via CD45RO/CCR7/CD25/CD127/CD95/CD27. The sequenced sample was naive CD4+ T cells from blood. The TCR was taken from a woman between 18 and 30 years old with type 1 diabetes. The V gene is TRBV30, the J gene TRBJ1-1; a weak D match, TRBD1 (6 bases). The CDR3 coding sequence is TGTGCCTGGAGTCACCAGGGGACTGAAGCTTTCTTT. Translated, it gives CAWSHQGTEAFF.